Each of the 26 T cell receptor beta chains below was sequenced from the same sample in a study of T cells in Graves' hyperthyroidism and ophthalmopathy. Amplification yielded TCR beta CDR3 regions, with RNA transcripts as the source. TCR CDR3 regions were first amplified by RT-PCR with HTBI primers. TCRdb ran MiXCR on the multiplex PCR reads and lists one entry per CDR3 protein. The table records 600,000 to 800,000 distinct CDR3 sequences, 35% of them present only once. The sample comprised blood. The receptors come from a woman between 40 and 50 years old with Graves' hyperthyroidism.

This clonotype was recorded at least ten times. The V and J genes are TRBV7-2 and TRBJ1-5; a weak D match, TRBD1 (5 bases). The CDR3 runs to 14 residues. CDR1 is SGHTA and CDR2 is FQGNSA in the germline V gene. Trimming pared 5 bases from V and 1 base from J, leaving 9 bases between. CDR3 sequence (DNA): TGTGCCAGCAGCCCAGGGTGGAGCAATCAGCCCCAGCATTTT. Protein product: CASSPGWSNQPQHF.

This clonotype was detected only a few times. The V gene is TRBV20-1, the J gene TRBJ2-5; 11 bases fit TRBD1. The CDR3 length is 14 residues. The V gene end was trimmed by 2 bases and the J gene end by 5 bases; junction bases not matched to a gene: 4. Looked up from germline, CDR1 is DFQATT and CDR2 is SNEGSKA (reference sequence). CDR3 sequence (DNA): TGCAGTGCTAGATTGCGGGACAGGGGGGAGACCCAGTACTTC. It translates to CSARLRDRGETQYF.

This clonotype has at least ten counts. The chain carries TRBV7-9 and TRBJ2-5, with 12 nucleotides matching TRBD2. The CDR3 runs 15 residues. Germline CDR1 SEHNR, CDR2 FQNEAQ (reference sequence). After removal of 7 bases from V and 5 bases from J, the junction contained 8 bases not matched to a gene. The CDR3 protein is CASTSGGAVDETQYF. In DNA, the CDR3 is TGTGCCAGCACTAGCGGGGGGGCAGTGGACGAGACCCAGTACTTC.

This clonotype was found many times. This sequence joins TRBV6-6 and TRBJ1-5; D not certain. Germline V gives CDR1 MNHNY, CDR2 SVGAGI (reference sequence). The CDR3 spans 13 residues. V was pared by 0 bases and J by 7 bases, with 7 bases between. CDR3 DNA sequence: TGTGCCAGCAGTTACTCGAGGGCACAGCCCCAGCATTTT. It specifies CASSYSRAQPQHF.

This clonotype was seen a handful of times. The DNA for the CDR3 is TGCAGTGCCTATTCCGGGACAATGGAAAAACTGTTTTTT. Encoded protein: CSAYSGTMEKLFF. V gene TRBV20-1 combines with J gene TRBJ1-4; D possibly corresponds to TRBD1 (6 bases). CDR1 and CDR2 (germline): DFQATT, SNEGSKA (reference sequence). This CDR3 contains 13 residues. V was clipped by 6 bases and J by 8 bases, with 16 bases between them.

Many counts were recorded for this clonotype. This chain links TRBV12-3 or TRBV12-4 with TRBJ2-2, with 8 bases fitting TRBD1. Trimming removed 5 bases from V and 1 base from J; junction bases left unmatched: 6. CDR3 length equals 16 residues. The CDR3 loop reads CASSPPGGLNTGELFF. CDR3 nucleotides: TGTGCCAGCAGTCCCCCAGGGGGCCTGAACACCGGGGAGCTGTTTTTT.

The chain links TRBV20-1 to TRBJ1-4; 8 nucleotides align to TRBD1. The junction had 14 bases not matched to a gene; V was cut back by 8 bases and J by 0 bases. In germline, CDR1 is DFQATT, CDR2 SNEGSKA (reference sequence). The CDR3 spans 17 residues. CDR3 nucleotides: TGCAGTTCTTTGCTCGGCGGACAGGGAGCAACTAATGAAAAACTGTTTTTT. Amino acids: CSSLLGGQGATNEKLFF.

The rearrangement links TRBV11-1 to TRBJ2-7; TRBD1 aligns across 8 bases. The germline gives CDR1 SGHAT, CDR2 FQDESV (reference sequence). The CDR3 spans 15 residues. Unmatched junction bases numbered 9, after V lost 8 bases and J lost 0 bases. Here the CDR3 DNA reads TGTGCCAGCTCACAGAGAACAGGGGGCTCCTACGAGCAGTACTTC. This sequence encodes CASSQRTGGSYEQYF.

V and J are TRBV5-4 and TRBJ2-2, with D possibly TRBD1 on 5 matching bases. This CDR3 spans 15 amino acids. V was trimmed by 0 bases and J by 6 bases, leaving 12 bases between them. Germline V lookup: CDR1 SGHNT, CDR2 YYREEE (reference sequence). The CDR3 DNA is TGTGCCAGCAGCTTGGTACAGGATACCTCCGGGGAGCTGTTTTTT. Its protein product is CASSLVQDTSGELFF. The full variable domain, rest sourced from reference TRBV5-4 and TRBJ2-2, is ETGVTQSPTHLIKTRGQQVTLRCSSQSGHNTVSWYQQALGQGPQFIFQYYREEENGRGNFPPRFSGLQFPNYSSELNVNALELDDSALYLCASSLVQDTSGELFFGEGSRLTVL.

In this sample, this clonotype turned up many times. The chain uses TRBV7-9 and TRBJ2-5; D is unclear. V was shortened by 1 base and J by 5 bases, with 8 bases between the two germline ends. The CDR3 length is 13 residues. Germline V CDR1 and CDR2: SEHNR, FQNEAQ (reference sequence). CDR3 region: CASSLDPLETQYF. The CDR3 DNA sequence: TGTGCCAGCAGCTTAGATCCCCTGGAGACCCAGTACTTC.

Only a few counts were recorded for this clonotype. The V and J genes are TRBV5-4 and TRBJ2-5, with D possibly being TRBD1 or TRBD2 (7 bases each). The length of the CDR3 is 15 residues. V gave up 3 bases and J gave up 2 bases, with 14 bases separating them. From germline, CDR1 is SGHNT and CDR2 YYREEE (reference sequence). The CDR3 is CASSSYQGGQETQYF. The CDR3 bases are TGTGCCAGCAGCTCGTACCAGGGGGGGCAAGAGACCCAGTACTTC.

The chain employs TRBV6-5 and TRBJ1-4; TRBD1 is a possible D gene (6 bases). V was clipped by 5 bases and J by 6 bases, with 13 bases between them. The germline gives CDR1 MNHEY, CDR2 SVGAGI. The CDR3 is 14 residues long. The DNA for the CDR3 is TGTGCCAGCAGTGAACCAGGGGTGGATGAAAAACTGTTTTTT. This sequence encodes CASSEPGVDEKLFF.

Many counts were recorded for this clonotype. The rearrangement uses TRBV10-3 and TRBJ1-1; D remains unclear. The ends were cut back, 0 bases at V and 0 bases at J, with 8 bases in the middle. This CDR3 has 15 amino acids. Germline CDR1 and CDR2: ENHRY and SYGVKD. The CDR3 is CAISESFTVNTEAFF. CDR3 DNA: TGTGCCATCAGTGAGTCGTTTACCGTGAACACTGAAGCTTTCTTT.

In regard to this clonotype: Here the CDR3 omits its conserved ending phenylalanine or tryptophan, so a read error is the likely source. V usage is TRBV7-4 and J usage is TRBJ1-4; tentatively, D is TRBD1 (6 bases). CDR3 size: 14 residues. Germline V CDR1 and CDR2: SGHVT, SQSDAQ. The DNA of the CDR3 is TGCGCCAGCAGCTTGGGGGCAGGGAAGGAAAAACTGTTTTCT. It yields the protein CASSLGAGKEKLFS.

This clonotype showed up just a few times. The J gene is TRBJ2-5, the V gene TRBV6-5, with D perhaps matching TRBD1 (6 bases). There are 14 residues in the CDR3. V was cut by 0 bases and J by 5 bases, with 10 bases left in between. Germline V gives CDR1 MNHEY, CDR2 SVGAGI. The CDR3 region is CASSYSMGAETQYF. The DNA for the CDR3 is TGTGCCAGCAGTTACTCGATGGGGGCGGAGACCCAGTACTTC.

As to this clonotype: One junction end does not reproduce the germline sequence, and a read error may be involved. The chain joins TRBV6-2 or TRBV6-3 to TRBJ2-7; 7 bases are a match to TRBD2. Germline CDR1 reads MNHEY; CDR2 reads SVGEGT. The CDR3 contains 14 residues. The DNA for the CDR3 is TGTGCCAGCTTCCGATCGGGAGGCCACTACGGGCAGTACTTC. This sequence encodes CASFRSGGHYGQYF.

A note on this clonotype: An end of the junction differs from the germline gene, which may be a read error. The V gene is TRBV4-3, the J gene TRBJ1-2; 8 bases align to TRBD1. CDR1 is LGHNA, CDR2 YSLEER, per germline. The CDR3 loop spans 16 amino acids. CDR3 DNA sequence: TGCGCCAGCAGGCAGTCAAGGACAGGGATGCACTATGGCCACACCTTC. Amino acid sequence: CASRQSRTGMHYGHTF.

This clonotype was counted a few times. This chain joins TRBV19 and TRBJ1-5; possible D gene TRBD1, 5 bases. Trimming cost V 9 bases and J 7 bases, with 19 bases left between them. In germline, CDR1 is LNHDA, CDR2 SQIVND (reference sequence). The CDR3 is made up of 14 amino acids. DNA for the CDR3: TGTGCCAGCAGTCCGGACGGGGCGGGGCAGCCCCAGCATTTT. This sequence encodes CASSPDGAGQPQHF.

The chain links TRBV3-1 to TRBJ2-7, with D uncertain. Trimming took 0 bases from V and 3 from J, leaving 9 bases between them. This CDR3 spans 14 amino acids. Germline CDR1 LGHDT, CDR2 YNNKEL (reference sequence). CDR3 loop: CASSQDWSGYEQYF. The CDR3 DNA follows: TGTGCCAGCAGCCAAGATTGGTCCGGCTACGAGCAGTACTTC.

About this clonotype itself: Just one base apart from a much larger clone, this may be a read error. This likely comes from a read error, as the CDR3 has no conserved phenylalanine or tryptophan at its end. The J gene is TRBJ1-6, the V gene TRBV7-2; tentative D call: TRBD1 (5 bases). CDR1 and CDR2 (germline): SGHTA, FQGNSA. The V gene lost 6 bases and the J gene lost 7 bases, with 19 bases spanning the gap. The CDR3 sequence is 16 residues long. The CDR3 DNA reads TGTGCCAGCAGGGACAACGCCGAACTCCCGAATTCACCCCTCCACTCT. Its protein is CASRDNAELPNSPLHS.

This sequence joins TRBV20-1 and TRBJ1-3; D call uncertain. The V gene's germline CDR1 is DFQATT and CDR2 SNEGSKA (reference sequence). The CDR3 consists of 13 residues. Trimming cost V 5 bases and J 2 bases, with 10 bases left between them. The CDR3 here is CSAVRGAGNTIYF. As DNA, the CDR3 is TGCAGTGCTGTACGGGGAGCTGGAAACACCATATATTTT.

The J gene is TRBJ2-5, the V gene TRBV6-5; TRBD1 agrees at 8 bases. Germline values: CDR1 MNHEY, CDR2 SVGAGI. Losses at the gene ends were 6 bases for V and 9 bases for J; bases not matched to a gene: 12. This CDR3 is built from 14 residues. The CDR3 reads CASRQGQGAEAQYF. The CDR3, as DNA: TGTGCCAGCAGACAAGGTCAGGGGGCTGAGGCCCAGTACTTC.

This clonotype showed up just a few times. V is TRBV7-9 and J is TRBJ1-6; D is unclear. The CDR3 runs 18 residues. V lost 5 bases, J lost 0 bases, and 17 bases lay in between. The V gene's germline CDR1 is SEHNR and CDR2 FQNEAQ (reference sequence). CDR3 DNA: TGTGCCAGCAGCCCCCCGACTAGCCACAGCTCCTATAATTCACCCCTCCACTTT. It codes for CASSPPTSHSSYNSPLHF.

The table lists this clonotype with many counts. V gene TRBV10-3 combines with J gene TRBJ2-7; D may be TRBD2 (5 bases). V lost 0 bases and J lost 0, with 12 bases in between. This CDR3 is built from 16 residues. Per the germline V gene, CDR1 is ENHRY and CDR2 is SYGVKD. The CDR3 DNA reads TGTGCCATCAGTGAGTCGGTCGCCGAGGGCTCCTACGAGCAGTACTTC. Amino acid sequence: CAISESVAEGSYEQYF.

There are many counts of this clonotype. The chain carries TRBV11-2 and TRBJ2-7; 9 bases align to TRBD2. The CDR3 extends over 19 amino acids. Germline trimming cut 5 bases from V and 0 bases from J; bases unmatched to any gene: 17. Per the germline V gene, CDR1 is SGHAT and CDR2 is FQNNGV. The CDR3 coding sequence is TGTGCCAGCAGCCGACCTAGACTAGCGGAATATACGTACTCCTACGAGCAGTACTTC. Translating gives CASSRPRLAEYTYSYEQYF.

This clonotype was detected ten times or more. The chain couples TRBV20-1 to TRBJ1-5; a weak D match, TRBD1 (5 bases). Trimming removed 1 base from V and 5 bases from J, with 9 bases in between. This CDR3 comprises 13 residues. Germline V gene lookup returns CDR1 DFQATT and CDR2 SNEGSKA (reference sequence). DNA of the CDR3: TGCAGTGCTAGAGGTCAGGGAGATCAGCCCCAGCATTTT. Its translation: CSARGQGDQPQHF.